Listed below are T cell receptor beta chains from one sample, sequenced in a study of CD8+CD57+ T cells in acquired aplastic anemia. TCRdb analysed the reads with MiXCR anew, one entry per CDR3 protein. Seen here are under 200,000 distinct CDR3 sequences, approximately 50% observed once, and the top ten hold approximately 9.4%. The material sequenced was sorted CD4+, CD8+, or CD8+CD57+ T cells (not recorded which) from PBMCs. Receptor source: a human donor with aplastic anemia. Both conserved end residues are part of each CDR3. A D gene is named only where the DNA matches it firmly. Only some rows state a clone size, as once, few, many or a class for expanded clones.

abundance	j_gene	v_gene	len	d_gene	CDR3nt	CDR3aa
NA	TRBJ1-2	TRBV2	14	NA	TGTGCCAGCAAGGTGGGGAACTGGGACTATGGCTACACCTTC	CASKVGNWDYGYTF
many	TRBJ2-7	TRBV15	15	TRBD1	TGTGCCACCAGCAGAGATGGACAGGGGCTCTTCGAGCAGTACTTC	CATSRDGQGLFEQYF
many	TRBJ1-5	TRBV5-6	16	NA	TGTGCCAGCAGCTTAGCGCCGGGACATAGCAATCAGCCCCAGCATTTT	CASSLAPGHSNQPQHF
few	TRBJ2-5	TRBV29-1	10	NA	TGCAGCGTTGAGGGGGAGACCCAGTACTTC	CSVEGETQYF
many	TRBJ2-7	TRBV19	21	TRBD2	TGTGCCAGTAGTGCGGGACGGTCGGGACTAGGGTATAGCGGGAGGGCCTACGAGCAGTACTTC	CASSAGRSGLGYSGRAYEQYF
NA	TRBJ1-1	TRBV5-1	14	NA	TGCGCCAGCAGCTTGGATCGTTCAGGTCGAGAAGCTTTCTTT	CASSLDRSGREAFF
NA	TRBJ1-5	TRBV6-2/TRBV6-3	16	NA	TGTGCCAGCAGACCCAGTTACTCACAGGGAGGACAGCCCCAGCATTTT	CASRPSYSQGGQPQHF
NA	TRBJ1-6	TRBV2	14	NA	TGTGCCAGCAGCCTCGACCTGAGGGATTCACCCCTCCACTTT	CASSLDLRDSPLHF
NA	TRBJ1-3	TRBV5-1	15	TRBD1	TGCGCCAGCAGCTCGGGTAGGGGGCAAGGAAACACCATATATTTT	CASSSGRGQGNTIYF
many	TRBJ2-5	TRBV19	13	NA	TGTGCCAGTAGTGGGACATACCAAGAGACCCAGTACTTC	CASSGTYQETQYF
NA	TRBJ2-1	TRBV12-3/TRBV12-4	13	NA	TGTGCCAGCAGTTTAATCGAAGGCAATGAGCAGTTCTTC	CASSLIEGNEQFF
few	TRBJ2-2	TRBV10-1	15	NA	TGTGCCAGCAGTCCCAGGGTTGGGGGGACCGGGGAGCTGTTTTTT	CASSPRVGGTGELFF
many	TRBJ2-2	TRBV7-2	14	NA	TGTGCCAGCAGCTTGGGGACTCAGACCGGGGAGCTGTTTTTT	CASSLGTQTGELFF
NA	TRBJ2-1	TRBV25-1	15	NA	TGTGCCAGCAGACTTTCGGACCCGTCCTACAATGGGCAGTTCTTC	CASRLSDPSYNGQFF
NA	TRBJ2-7	TRBV20-1	12	TRBD2	TGCAGTGCTGCGGGAGGGCCGTACGAGCAGTACTTC	CSAAGGPYEQYF
NA	TRBJ1-1	TRBV27	14	NA	TGTGCCGTCAAGAGGCCGGGGACGAACACTGAAGCTTTCTTT	CAVKRPGTNTEAFF
few	TRBJ1-5	TRBV15	15	NA	TGTGCCACCAGCAGAGACATCGCTAGCAATCAGCCCCAGCATTTT	CATSRDIASNQPQHF
NA	TRBJ2-7	TRBV15	17	TRBD2	TGTGCCACCAGCAGAGGTGTCGGGACTAGCAGCGCGGGGGAGCAGTACTTC	CATSRGVGTSSAGEQYF
NA	TRBJ2-7	TRBV15	15	TRBD2	TGTGCCACCAGCAGAGAAGGACTAGCTTCCTACGAGCAGTACTTC	CATSREGLASYEQYF
NA	TRBJ1-5	TRBV24-1	13	NA	TGTGCCACCAGTGGTGGATCCAATCAGCCCCAGCATTTT	CATSGGSNQPQHF
few	TRBJ2-7	TRBV10-3	15	NA	TGTGCCATCAGTGATTCGGGGGCGGGGGTCTACGAGCAGTACTTC	CAISDSGAGVYEQYF
NA	TRBJ1-6	TRBV19	14	NA	TGTGCCAGTAGTATCGGGGGACTAGGTTCACCCCTCCACTTT	CASSIGGLGSPLHF
NA	TRBJ1-4	TRBV20-1	12	NA	TGCAGTGCTAGGGGGTGGGGTGAAAAACTGTTTTTT	CSARGWGEKLFF
NA	TRBJ1-2	TRBV15	11	NA	TGTGCCACCAGCGGCGTCTGGGGCTACACCTTC	CATSGVWGYTF
many	TRBJ2-3	TRBV24-1	15	NA	TGTGCCACCAGTGGCCCCCAGGACAGTTCAGATACGCAGTATTTT	CATSGPQDSSDTQYF
NA	TRBJ1-1	TRBV7-9	13	NA	TGTGCCAGCAGCGTACTACAGGGAGCTGAAGCTTTCTTT	CASSVLQGAEAFF
few	TRBJ2-1	TRBV19	14	NA	TGTGCCAGTAGTATCGAGGACTCCTACAATGAGCAGTTCTTC	CASSIEDSYNEQFF
NA	TRBJ2-3	TRBV5-1	15	TRBD1	TGCGCCAGCGGCGGGGACAGGGGGCGGACAGATACGCAGTATTTT	CASGGDRGRTDTQYF
NA	TRBJ1-6	TRBV19	15	TRBD1	TGTGCCAGCAGTTACTCGGGACAGACAAATTCACCCCTCCACTTT	CASSYSGQTNSPLHF
many	TRBJ1-5	TRBV24-1	14	TRBD1	TGTGCCACCAGTGATGGACAGGGGGATTGGCCCCAGCATTTT	CATSDGQGDWPQHF
NA	TRBJ1-2	TRBV25-1	15	TRBD1	TGTGCCAGCAGTGTCTGGGACAGTCGGATCGGTGGCTACACCTTC	CASSVWDSRIGGYTF
few	TRBJ2-1	TRBV4-3	19	NA	TGCGCCAGCAGCCGCCCTCTGCCCGGGCATTCAGCGGACTTCAATGAGCAGTTCTTC	CASSRPLPGHSADFNEQFF
NA	TRBJ1-1	TRBV2	15	NA	TGTGCCAGCAGTCCCCGGACAGTAAGGGGCACTGAAGCTTTCTTT	CASSPRTVRGTEAFF
many	TRBJ2-7	TRBV12-3/TRBV12-4	14	NA	TGTGCCAGCAGTGCCGTCGGGGGCCCCTACGAGCAGTACTTC	CASSAVGGPYEQYF
NA	TRBJ2-7	TRBV10-3	13	NA	TGTGCCATCGGGGCGGGACTTTTAAAGGGGCAGTACTTC	CAIGAGLLKGQYF
many	TRBJ2-7	TRBV14	16	TRBD1	TGTGCCAGCAGCCGAGAACCGGGACAGTTTTCCTACGAGCAGTACTTC	CASSREPGQFSYEQYF
many	TRBJ1-4	TRBV29-1	11	TRBD1	TGCAGCGTTGAAAGGGGACAGACCTATTTTTTT	CSVERGQTYFF
many	TRBJ2-7	TRBV5-1	15	TRBD1	TGCGCCAGCACCACGGGGGGGACAGGGGTCTACGAGCAGTACTTC	CASTTGGTGVYEQYF
few	TRBJ1-5	TRBV15	14	NA	TGTGCCACCAGCAGACCCCAGGAGAATCAGCCCCAGCATTTT	CATSRPQENQPQHF
NA	TRBJ1-1	TRBV4-3	16	NA	TGCGCCAGCAGCTCCTCTCCACAAAACCTGAACACTGAAGCTTTCTTT	CASSSSPQNLNTEAFF
many	TRBJ1-2	TRBV4-1	13	NA	TGCGCCAGCAGTAAGGGCGCTAACTATGGCTACACCTTC	CASSKGANYGYTF
NA	TRBJ2-2	TRBV6-1	15	NA	TGTGCCAGCAGTAGGAGCAGGGCGGACACCGGGGAGCTGTTTTTT	CASSRSRADTGELFF
NA	TRBJ2-7	TRBV7-8	16	TRBD1	TGTGCCAGCAGCTTAATCCCGACAGGGGGACGGGACGAGCAGTACTTC	CASSLIPTGGRDEQYF
few	TRBJ2-1	TRBV30	13	NA	TGTGCCTGGACAAGGGCGAGGGCCGGTGAGCAGTTCTTC	CAWTRARAGEQFF
many	TRBJ1-2	TRBV29-1	13	TRBD1	TGCAGCGTCCGCGAACCGACAGGGAATGGCTACACCTTC	CSVREPTGNGYTF
NA	TRBJ2-1	TRBV10-3	15	TRBD2	TGTGCCATCAGGGGGACTAGCGGAACCTACAATGAGCAGTTCTTC	CAIRGTSGTYNEQFF
NA	TRBJ2-7	TRBV2	13	NA	TGTGCCAGCAGGGGTTCAGGGTTTTACGAGCAGTACTTC	CASRGSGFYEQYF